This T cell receptor (beta chain) was obtained from a study of T-cell memory formation after mild COVID-19. One entry per CDR3 protein, called by TCRdb with MiXCR from the 5' RACE reads. The sample includes more than 250,000 distinct CDR3 sequences, roughly 17% of them seen just once. This clonotype was detected a few times. V was pared by 1 base and J by 6 bases, with 10 bases of the junction left unmatched. The CDR3 is made up of 17 amino acids. Germline values: CDR1 SGHVS, CDR2 FQNEAQ. The sample taken for sequencing was PBMCs or a T cell subset sorted from them (not recorded which). J is TRBJ2-1 and V is TRBV7-8; 9 bases line up with TRBD2. The TCR comes from a man aged 18 to 35 who had mild COVID-19 (a few samples of this study predate the infection). Cell type and time point are not known. CDR3 amino acids: CASSLGSSGAVLNEQFF. CDR3 bases: TGTGCCAGCAGCTTAGGCTCTAGCGGGGCGGTCCTCAATGAGCAGTTCTTC.